Each of the 21 T cell receptor beta chains below was sequenced from the same sample in a study of blood T cell repertoires in COVID-19. Assay: immunoSEQ multiplex PCR; the TCRdb copy retains only in-frame clones and omits some. The table lists about 39,000 clones, approximately 81% of them singletons, with more than 8.5% in the top ten. The material sequenced was peripheral blood. These receptors all come from a man between 60 and 75 years old in a cohort sampled during active COVID-19.

The chain has TRBV4-3 and TRBJ1-2, with TRBD1 matching 7 bases. The CDR3 has 15 residues. The germline gives CDR1 LGHNA, CDR2 YSLEER. Trimming at V came to 0 bases and at J to 4 bases, leaving 5 bases not matched to a gene. CDR3 DNA: TGCGCCAGCAGCCAAGAAACAGGGGCCACCTATGGCTACACCTTC. Encoded protein: CASSQETGATYGYTF.

This chain links TRBV6-6 with TRBJ2-3, with 14 bases matching TRBD2. Looked up from germline, CDR1 is MNHNY and CDR2 is SVGAGI (reference sequence). The V gene end was trimmed by 8 bases and the J gene end by 5 bases; junction bases not matched to a gene: 18. CDR3 length: 19 residues. CDR3 sequence: CASGRLAGGPRPRQDTQYF. The CDR3 coding sequence is TGTGCCAGCGGTCGACTAGCGGGAGGGCCCCGCCCACGTCAAGATACGCAGTATTTT.

The chain is built from TRBV7-9 and TRBJ1-2; 11 bases align to TRBD1. This CDR3 has 16 amino acids. V lost 1 base to trimming and J lost 5 bases; unmatched junction nucleotides: 6. CDR1 is SEHNR and CDR2 is FQNEAQ in the germline V gene (reference sequence). CDR3 nucleotide sequence: TGTGCCAGCAGCTTAGATGCGGGACAGGGGGGATATGGCTACACCTTC. Encoded protein: CASSLDAGQGGYGYTF. Using reference TRBV7-9 and TRBJ1-2 for the parts outside the CDR3, the full variable domain is DTGVSQNPRHKITKRGQNVTFRCDPISEHNRLYWYRQTLGQGPEFLTYFQNEAQLEKSRLLSDRFSAERPKGSFSTLEIQRTEQGDSAMYLCASSLDAGQGGYGYTFGSGTRLTVV.

This rearrangement joins TRBV6-5 to TRBJ1-1; a weak D match, TRBD1 (6 bases). CDR1 is MNHEY and CDR2 is SVGAGI in the germline V gene. Trimming removed 6 bases at V and 1 base at J, with 9 bases between. This CDR3 is 13 amino acids long. CDR3 protein: CASRTTGNTEAFF. CDR3 nucleotides: TGTGCCAGCAGGACGACAGGGAACACTGAAGCTTTCTTT.

The J gene is TRBJ1-1, the V gene TRBV21-1. TRBV21-1 is classified as a pseudogene. The CDR3 consists of 11 residues. The CDR3 protein is CASSRNTEAFF. CDR3 in DNA: TGTGCCAGCAGTCGGAACACTGAAGCTTTCTTT.

CDR3 in amino acids: CASTLGQFNQPQHF. CDR3 in DNA: TGTGCCAGCACCTTGGGACAGTTCAATCAGCCCCAGCATTTT. The rearrangement joins TRBV7-2 to TRBJ1-5, with 7 bases aligning to TRBD1. The CDR3 contains 14 residues. Germline V gene lookup returns CDR1 SGHTA and CDR2 FQGNSA. V lost 7 bases and J lost 3; bases outside the gene matches: 6.

This clone has only one observation. The chain recombines TRBV5-1 with TRBJ2-5, with D possibly being TRBD1 (5 bases). CDR1 and CDR2 from the germline V gene are SGHRS and YFSETQ. Trimming pared 2 bases from V and 9 bases from J, leaving 17 bases between. The CDR3 is made up of 14 amino acids. DNA of the CDR3: TGCGCCAGCAGCTTAGGGCGGACCGAAGGGGCCCAGTACTTC. Amino acid sequence: CASSLGRTEGAQYF. Full variable domain (outside the CDR3, taken from reference TRBV5-1 and TRBJ2-5): KAGVTQTPRYLIKTRGQQVTLSCSPISGHRSVSWYQQTPGQGLQFLFEYFSETQRNKGNFPGRFSGRQFSNSRSEMNVSTLELGDSALYLCASSLGRTEGAQYFGPGTRLLVL.

This sequence joins TRBV11-3 and TRBJ2-5; TRBD1 aligns across 7 bases. The CDR3 is made up of 15 amino acids. The junction had 6 bases not matched to a gene; V was cut back by 3 bases and J by 2 bases. Per germline, CDR1 SGHNT and CDR2 YENEEA. The CDR3 spells CASSFTDRDQETQYF. Written as DNA, the CDR3 is TGTGCCAGCAGCTTTACCGACAGGGATCAAGAGACCCAGTACTTC.

V and J are TRBV9 and TRBJ1-4; TRBD1 agrees at 7 bases. The CDR3 contains 12 residues. Trimming at V came to 8 bases and at J to 6 bases, leaving 4 bases not matched to a gene. CDR1 SGDLS and CDR2 YYNGEE come from the germline V gene. The CDR3 here is CASADRDEKLFF. As DNA, the CDR3 is TGTGCCAGTGCCGACAGGGATGAAAAACTGTTTTTT.

The chain joins TRBV15 to TRBJ2-3, with 7 bases matching TRBD1. Looked up from germline, CDR1 is LNHNV and CDR2 is YYDKDF (reference sequence). J lost 6 bases, V lost 1 base, and 7 bases had no gene match. The CDR3 extends over 15 amino acids. In nucleotides, the CDR3 is TGTGCCACCAGCAGAGGAGGGGGCGATTCGGATACGCAGTATTTT. This codes for CATSRGGGDSDTQYF.

This chain joins TRBV12-3 or TRBV12-4 and TRBJ2-7; D unresolved. This CDR3 is built from 12 residues. V lost 5 bases and J 4 bases, leaving 9 bases between the germline ends. The CDR3 bases are TGTGCCAGCAGTCGAGAGAATTACGAGCAGTACTTC. This gives the protein CASSRENYEQYF.

This rearrangement joins TRBV3-1 (or the pseudogene TRBV3-2) to TRBJ2-7; D may be TRBD2 (5 bases). With 3 bases removed from V and 6 bases from J, the gap between germline ends came to 6 bases. Germline CDR1 LGHDT, CDR2 YNNKEL (reference sequence). CDR3 size: 11 residues. The CDR3, as DNA: TGTGCCAGCAGCCACGCGGGCGAGCAGTACTTC. Its translation is CASSHAGEQYF.

The genes are TRBV30 and TRBJ2-3, with D tentatively TRBD2 (5 bases). CDR1 and CDR2 from the germline V gene are GTSNPN and SVGIG (reference sequence). The germline V and J ends were trimmed by 0 bases and 0 bases, with 13 bases remaining between them. The CDR3 is made up of 16 amino acids. The CDR3 bases are TGTGCCTGGAGTGTACTAGACTCAACCAGCACAGATACGCAGTATTTT. Residues: CAWSVLDSTSTDTQYF.

The chain uses TRBV5-1 and TRBJ1-2; possible D gene TRBD1, 6 bases. The germline gives CDR1 SGHRS, CDR2 YFSETQ. Trimming removed 0 bases at V and 6 bases at J, with 12 bases between. This CDR3 region has 14 residues. The CDR3 region is CASSLAAGADGYTF. Here the CDR3 DNA reads TGCGCCAGCAGCTTGGCCGCAGGGGCGGATGGCTACACCTTC.

This clone is classed as medium-sized. CDR3 sequence (DNA): TGTGCCACCAGTGAACTCAGGGGCTCCCCCTACGAGCAGTACTTC. Its translation: CATSELRGSPYEQYF. The chain employs TRBV24-1 and TRBJ2-7, with D perhaps TRBD1 (6 bases). The CDR3 covers 15 residues. Deletions cut 4 bases from V and 2 bases from J, with 14 bases between. The germline CDR1 and CDR2 sequences are KGHDR and SFDVKD.

This chain uses TRBV30 with TRBJ1-4; the D is unclear. V was cut by 1 base and J by 1 base, with 13 bases left in between. The germline V gene has CDR1 GTSNPN and CDR2 SVGIG (reference sequence). The CDR3 contains 16 residues. The chain's CDR3 is CAWSAGRTETNEKLFF. CDR3 bases: TGTGCCTGGAGTGCGGGTCGGACTGAAACTAATGAAAAACTGTTTTTT.

The chain couples TRBV6-5 to TRBJ2-2; maybe TRBD1 (6 bases). Trimming took off 4 bases at V and 3 bases at J, with 15 bases between the two ends. The CDR3 has 16 amino acids. In germline, CDR1 is MNHEY, CDR2 SVGAGI. The CDR3: CASSFLGQGHTGELFF. In DNA form, the CDR3 reads TGTGCCAGCAGTTTCTTAGGGCAGGGGCACACCGGGGAGCTGTTTTTT.

The chain is built from TRBV27 and TRBJ1-1, with 7 bases aligning to TRBD1. The CDR3 sequence is 13 residues long. V was pared by 5 bases and J by 5 bases, with 5 bases of the junction left unmatched. Germline V CDR1 and CDR2: MNHEY, SMNVEV (reference sequence). The CDR3, as DNA: TGTGCCAGCAGTGCAACAGGGGCGACTGAAGCTTTCTTT. This gives the protein CASSATGATEAFF.

The chain links TRBV10-3 to TRBJ2-3; TRBD1 matches at 7 bases. The trim removed 3 bases at V and 9 bases at J, leaving 12 bases unmatched. Germline V gene lookup returns CDR1 ENHRY and CDR2 SYGVKD. This CDR3 region has 15 residues. DNA for the CDR3: TGTGCCATCAGTGACCCCAGGTTGGGACAGAGCACGCAGTATTTT. Protein sequence: CAISDPRLGQSTQYF.

The chain is built from TRBV18 and TRBJ2-1, with no clear D. Germline V gene sequence: CDR1 KGHSH, CDR2 LQKENI. This CDR3 comprises 16 residues. Trimming pared 3 bases from V and 0 bases from J, leaving 12 bases between. The CDR3 DNA sequence: TGTGCCAGCTCACCGAAGTCGCCGGGCTCCTACAATGAGCAGTTCTTC. This encodes CASSPKSPGSYNEQFF. Looking up the rest from reference TRBV18 and TRBJ2-1 gives the full variable domain: NAGVMQNPRHLVRRRGQEARLRCSPMKGHSHVYWYRQLPEEGLKFMVYLQKENIIDESGMPKERFSAEFPKEGPSILRIQQVVRGDSAAYFCASSPKSPGSYNEQFFGPGTRLTVL.

The chain recombines TRBV13 with TRBJ2-3; no clear D. V was cut by 5 bases and J by 7 bases, with 7 bases left in between. Germline CDR1 and CDR2: PRHDT and FYEKMQ (reference sequence). The CDR3 runs 11 residues. CDR3 region: CASSPLHTQYF. Here the CDR3 DNA reads TGTGCCAGCAGCCCCCTCCATACGCAGTATTTT.